This is a list of T cell receptor beta chains from one sample in a study of T cell responses to AZD1222 COVID-19 vaccine. Sequencing was performed with immunoSEQ multiplex PCR; in TCRdb, only in-frame clones are kept and a portion is missing. Seen here are 150,000 to 250,000 clones, around 93% observed once, and the top ten hold about 1%. The specimen comprised peripheral blood, sampled 28 days after the second AZD1222 dose. The receptors shown here come from an adult who received the AZD1222 COVID-19 vaccine. The CDR3 runs from the conserved cysteine through the conserved F or W. The D gene is left open where the match is weak. A row's size may be missing; if present it is once, few, many or a size class.

d_gene: -; j_gene: TRBJ1-1; v_gene: TRBV7-9; abundance: -; CDR3aa: CASSLSLATGTTSEAFF; CDR3nt: TGTGCCAGCAGCTTAAGCCTAGCTACAGGGACTACCAGTGAAGCTTTCTTT
d_gene: -; j_gene: TRBJ1-4; v_gene: TRBV9; abundance: -; CDR3aa: CASSVDPATNEKLFF; CDR3nt: TGTGCCAGCAGCGTAGATCCAGCAACTAATGAAAAACTGTTTTTT
d_gene: -; j_gene: TRBJ2-3; v_gene: TRBV19; abundance: -; CDR3aa: CASSGGRQSTDTQYF; CDR3nt: TGTGCCAGTTCCGGGGGGCGCCAGAGCACAGATACGCAGTATTTT
d_gene: TRBD2; j_gene: TRBJ2-3; v_gene: TRBV7-6; abundance: -; CDR3aa: CASSLASGAITDTQYF; CDR3nt: TGTGCCAGCAGCTTAGCTAGCGGGGCTATCACAGATACGCAGTATTTT
d_gene: -; j_gene: TRBJ2-3; v_gene: TRBV19; abundance: -; CDR3aa: CASSWLHTDTQYF; CDR3nt: TGTGCCAGTAGTTGGCTACACACAGATACGCAGTATTTT
d_gene: -; j_gene: TRBJ1-1; v_gene: TRBV9; abundance: -; CDR3aa: CASSVGAGNTEAFF; CDR3nt: TGTGCCAGCAGCGTAGGTGCAGGGAACACTGAAGCTTTCTTT
d_gene: TRBD1; j_gene: TRBJ1-1; v_gene: TRBV7-9; abundance: once; CDR3aa: CASSMDRGMTEAFF; CDR3nt: TGTGCCAGCAGCATGGACAGGGGAATGACTGAAGCTTTCTTT
d_gene: -; j_gene: TRBJ2-2; v_gene: TRBV19; abundance: once; CDR3aa: CATRGEWGGELFF; CDR3nt: TGTGCCACTCGGGGCGAGTGGGGCGGGGAGCTGTTTTTT
d_gene: TRBD1; j_gene: TRBJ2-1; v_gene: TRBV7-3; abundance: -; CDR3aa: CASSSGQGANGRQFF; CDR3nt: TGTGCCAGCAGCTCCGGACAGGGGGCAAATGGTAGGCAGTTCTTC
d_gene: -; j_gene: TRBJ2-3; v_gene: TRBV29-1; abundance: -; CDR3aa: CSGGVGGESADTQYF; CDR3nt: TGCAGCGGGGGGGTTGGAGGCGAGAGTGCAGATACGCAGTATTTT
d_gene: -; j_gene: TRBJ1-3; v_gene: TRBV6-5; abundance: -; CDR3aa: CASSFLGSGNTIYF; CDR3nt: TGTGCCAGCAGTTTTTTGGGGAGTGGAAACACCATATATTTT
d_gene: TRBD2; j_gene: TRBJ2-1; v_gene: TRBV11-3; abundance: -; CDR3aa: CASSLTSGAYNEQFF; CDR3nt: TGTGCCAGCAGCTTGACTAGCGGGGCTTACAATGAGCAGTTCTTC
d_gene: -; j_gene: TRBJ1-6; v_gene: TRBV5-1; abundance: once; CDR3aa: CASSLGPSNSPLHF; CDR3nt: TGCGCCAGCAGCTTGGGCCCCTCTAATTCACCCCTCCACTTT
d_gene: -; j_gene: TRBJ1-4; v_gene: TRBV10-3; abundance: once; CDR3aa: CAISAQTGRNEKLFF; CDR3nt: TGTGCCATCAGTGCTCAGACAGGACGTAATGAAAAACTGTTTTTT
d_gene: -; j_gene: TRBJ1-2; v_gene: TRBV19; abundance: once; CDR3aa: CAIKPGTEGYTF; CDR3nt: TGTGCCATCAAACCGGGGACTGAGGGCTACACCTTC
d_gene: -; j_gene: TRBJ1-4; v_gene: TRBV5-1; abundance: -; CDR3aa: CASRAREGGPTNEKLFF; CDR3nt: TGCGCCAGCAGAGCGAGGGAGGGGGGCCCAACTAATGAAAAACTGTTTTTT
d_gene: TRBD1; j_gene: TRBJ1-5; v_gene: TRBV27; abundance: -; CDR3aa: CASSPGQVEGSYQPQHF; CDR3nt: TGTGCCAGCAGTCCGGGACAGGTCGAAGGCTCCTATCAGCCCCAGCATTTT
d_gene: -; j_gene: TRBJ1-5; v_gene: TRBV19; abundance: once; CDR3aa: CASTPGYNQPQHF; CDR3nt: TGTGCCAGTACTCCGGGCTACAATCAGCCCCAGCATTTT
d_gene: -; j_gene: TRBJ2-6; v_gene: TRBV19; abundance: -; CDR3aa: CASSSFGGAWASGANVLTF; CDR3nt: TGTGCCAGTAGTTCGTTCGGGGGCGCTTGGGCTTCTGGGGCCAACGTCCTGACTTTC
d_gene: TRBD1; j_gene: TRBJ1-4; v_gene: TRBV6-2/TRBV6-3; abundance: -; CDR3aa: CASSPRQGLGEKLFF; CDR3nt: TGTGCCAGCAGTCCCCGACAGGGCCTGGGCGAAAAACTGTTTTTT
d_gene: TRBD2; j_gene: TRBJ2-1; v_gene: TRBV2; abundance: -; CDR3aa: CASSRPAGGNEQFF; CDR3nt: TGTGCCAGCAGCAGACCGGCGGGGGGAAATGAGCAGTTCTTC
d_gene: -; j_gene: TRBJ2-2; v_gene: TRBV7-3; abundance: -; CDR3aa: CASSPGLSTGELFF; CDR3nt: TGTGCCAGCAGCCCTGGACTTAGCACCGGGGAGCTGTTTTTT
d_gene: TRBD1; j_gene: TRBJ1-5; v_gene: TRBV30; abundance: -; CDR3aa: CAWSGQGPQHF; CDR3nt: TGTGCCTGGAGTGGACAGGGGCCCCAGCATTTT
d_gene: TRBD2; j_gene: TRBJ2-3; v_gene: TRBV5-1; abundance: -; CDR3aa: CATGFSGGTTDTQYF; CDR3nt: TGCGCCACCGGTTTTAGCGGGGGGACCACAGATACGCAGTATTTT
d_gene: -; j_gene: TRBJ2-7; v_gene: TRBV6-6; abundance: -; CDR3aa: CASRPRTARGGEQYF; CDR3nt: TGTGCCAGCAGGCCCCGGACAGCCCGAGGTGGCGAGCAGTACTTC
d_gene: TRBD1; j_gene: TRBJ2-3; v_gene: TRBV10-3; abundance: -; CDR3aa: CAISKITGGDHTDTQYF; CDR3nt: TGTGCCATCAGTAAGATCACAGGGGGCGACCACACAGATACGCAGTATTTT
d_gene: -; j_gene: TRBJ1-1; v_gene: TRBV15; abundance: -; CDR3aa: CATSRDSSQPRGREMNTEAFF; CDR3nt: TGTGCCACCAGCAGAGACTCTTCCCAACCCAGGGGCCGGGAAATGAACACTGAAGCTTTCTTT
d_gene: -; j_gene: TRBJ2-2; v_gene: TRBV4-1; abundance: -; CDR3aa: CASSSPGYTGELFF; CDR3nt: TGCGCCAGCAGCTCCCCCGGGTACACCGGGGAGCTGTTTTTT
d_gene: TRBD2; j_gene: TRBJ2-1; v_gene: TRBV7-6; abundance: -; CDR3aa: CASSPRGSGPYNEQFF; CDR3nt: TGTGCCAGCAGCCCCCGCGGTAGCGGGCCTTACAATGAGCAGTTCTTC
d_gene: -; j_gene: TRBJ2-1; v_gene: TRBV11-2; abundance: -; CDR3aa: CASSLHPDDVPSGNEQFF; CDR3nt: TGTGCCAGCAGCTTGCATCCTGATGACGTACCGTCAGGGAATGAGCAGTTCTTC
d_gene: TRBD2; j_gene: TRBJ2-3; v_gene: TRBV28; abundance: -; CDR3aa: CASSDTSGGWDTQYF; CDR3nt: TGTGCCAGCAGTGATACTAGCGGGGGGTGGGATACGCAGTATTTT
d_gene: TRBD1; j_gene: TRBJ1-3; v_gene: TRBV6-5; abundance: -; CDR3aa: CASTTGEYGNTIYF; CDR3nt: TGTGCCAGCACCACAGGGGAGTACGGAAACACCATATATTTT
d_gene: TRBD2; j_gene: TRBJ2-3; v_gene: TRBV2; abundance: -; CDR3aa: CASSEGLAGEGDTQYF; CDR3nt: TGTGCCAGCAGTGAGGGACTAGCGGGGGAAGGGGATACGCAGTATTTT
d_gene: -; j_gene: TRBJ1-2; v_gene: TRBV6-5; abundance: -; CDR3aa: CATSLRDTANYGYTF; CDR3nt: TGTGCCACCAGCTTGAGGGACACGGCTAACTATGGCTACACCTTC
d_gene: TRBD2; j_gene: TRBJ2-3; v_gene: TRBV5-1; abundance: once; CDR3aa: CASSEAGGRLDTQYF; CDR3nt: TGCGCCAGCAGCGAGGCGGGGGGCCGGCTAGATACGCAGTATTTT
d_gene: -; j_gene: TRBJ2-7; v_gene: TRBV28; abundance: -; CDR3aa: CASSLWARTYEQYF; CDR3nt: TGTGCCAGCAGTTTATGGGCTAGGACCTACGAGCAGTACTTC
d_gene: -; j_gene: TRBJ1-1; v_gene: TRBV19; abundance: -; CDR3aa: CASSMLGHNSNTEAFF; CDR3nt: TGTGCCAGTAGTATGCTCGGACATAACTCGAACACTGAAGCTTTCTTT
d_gene: -; j_gene: TRBJ1-2; v_gene: TRBV20-1; abundance: -; CDR3aa: CSASEGQLVGYTF; CDR3nt: TGCAGTGCTAGTGAGGGCCAACTAGTCGGCTACACCTTC
d_gene: -; j_gene: TRBJ1-5; v_gene: TRBV19; abundance: -; CDR3aa: CASSSTGRPNQPQHF; CDR3nt: TGTGCCAGTAGTAGTACAGGGAGGCCCAATCAGCCCCAGCATTTT
d_gene: TRBD1; j_gene: TRBJ1-3; v_gene: TRBV6-5; abundance: -; CDR3aa: CASRDSHSGGNTIYF; CDR3nt: TGTGCCAGCCGGGACAGTCATTCGGGTGGAAACACCATATATTTT
d_gene: -; j_gene: TRBJ1-4; v_gene: TRBV15; abundance: -; CDR3aa: CATSRDWGSPFEKLFF; CDR3nt: TGTGCCACCAGCAGAGATTGGGGGTCCCCATTTGAAAAACTGTTTTTT
d_gene: -; j_gene: TRBJ1-2; v_gene: TRBV20-1; abundance: -; CDR3aa: CSATRGYGYTF; CDR3nt: TGCAGTGCTACTCGGGGCTATGGCTACACCTTC
d_gene: -; j_gene: TRBJ2-7; v_gene: TRBV7-9; abundance: -; CDR3aa: CASTGVSNAYEQYF; CDR3nt: TGTGCCAGCACTGGGGTGTCTAATGCCTACGAGCAGTACTTC
d_gene: -; j_gene: TRBJ2-2; v_gene: TRBV6-5; abundance: -; CDR3aa: CASTTAAGGELFF; CDR3nt: TGTGCCAGCACGACGGCGGCGGGCGGGGAGCTGTTTTTT
d_gene: TRBD2; j_gene: TRBJ2-2; v_gene: TRBV6-5; abundance: -; CDR3aa: CASTRGGGNTGELFF; CDR3nt: TGTGCCAGCACCCGAGGCGGGGGGAACACCGGGGAGCTGTTTTTT
d_gene: -; j_gene: TRBJ1-2; v_gene: TRBV7-6; abundance: -; CDR3aa: CASSSYASGVGEGYTF; CDR3nt: TGTGCCAGCAGCTCATATGCCTCAGGGGTGGGAGAGGGCTACACCTTC